A selection of T cell receptor beta chains follows, all from one sample in a study of blood T cell repertoires in COVID-19. Sequenced by immunoSEQ multiplex PCR; TCRdb stores in-frame clones only, minus some. The repertoire includes 95,000 or so clones, 70% to 90% of them detected once, and roughly 15% sits in the top ten. Sequencing was done on a sample of peripheral blood. The receptor source for this set is a human donor in a cohort sampled during active COVID-19. Both conserved end residues are part of each CDR3. The D gene is left open where the match is weak. The listing skips clone size in some rows; elsewhere it reads once, few, many or a size class.

14	once	TRBV7-9	TRBJ1-1	TRBD1	CASSTGAENTEAFF	TGTGCCAGCAGCACAGGGGCTGAGAACACTGAAGCTTTCTTT
13	-	TRBV7-9	TRBJ1-1	-	CASSYTGNTEAFF	TGTGCCAGCAGCTATACCGGGAACACTGAAGCTTTCTTT
13	few	TRBV5-6	TRBJ2-5	TRBD1	CASGRDRGETQYF	TGTGCCAGCGGACGGGACAGGGGAGAGACCCAGTACTTC
14	-	TRBV5-1	TRBJ2-1	TRBD2	CASRFGGGAGEQFF	TGCGCCAGCAGATTCGGCGGGGGGGCCGGAGAGCAGTTCTTC
15	-	TRBV15	TRBJ1-3	-	CATSRDPGAGNTIYF	TGTGCCACCAGCAGAGATCCGGGGGCTGGAAACACCATATATTTT
15	-	TRBV11-2	TRBJ1-1	-	CASSLAAGGRTEAFF	TGTGCCAGCAGCTTAGCGGCGGGGGGAAGGACTGAAGCTTTCTTT
15	-	TRBV4-2	TRBJ1-2	-	CASSQDSQVTYGYTF	TGTGCCAGCAGCCAAGACTCACAGGTGACGTATGGCTACACCTTC
16	-	TRBV24-1	TRBJ2-1	-	CATSDLVRTGRDEQFF	TGTGCCACCAGTGATTTGGTGCGGACAGGGAGGGATGAGCAGTTCTTC
16	-	TRBV7-2	TRBJ1-1	TRBD1	CASSSSRTGIYTEAFF	TGTGCCAGCAGCTCATCCCGGACAGGGATTTATACTGAAGCTTTCTTT
12	-	TRBV24-1	TRBJ2-1	-	CATSARTDEQFF	TGTGCCACCAGTGCCAGGACTGATGAGCAGTTCTTC
16	-	TRBV5-1	TRBJ2-5	TRBD2	CASSPDGRGGEETQYF	TGCGCCAGCAGCCCGGACGGGCGGGGGGGTGAAGAGACCCAGTACTTC
13	-	TRBV5-4	TRBJ2-3	-	CASSGGETDTQYF	TGTGCCAGCAGCGGAGGGGAGACAGATACGCAGTATTTT
12	-	TRBV3-1/TRBV3-2	TRBJ2-1	-	CASSQGDSEQFF	TGTGCCAGCAGCCAAGGGGACTCCGAGCAGTTCTTC
16	-	TRBV7-8	TRBJ2-3	-	CASSLGGSASTDTQYF	TGTGCCAGCAGCTTAGGTGGTAGCGCCAGCACAGATACGCAGTATTTT
16	-	TRBV4-3	TRBJ2-7	-	CASSQDSQARIYEQYF	TGCGCCAGCAGCCAAGATAGCCAAGCCCGCATCTACGAGCAGTACTTC
13	-	TRBV30	TRBJ1-2	-	CAWSVQPGYGYTF	TGTGCCTGGAGTGTACAACCGGGCTATGGCTACACCTTC
16	-	TRBV11-2	TRBJ1-3	-	CASSLDFGGSGNTIYF	TGTGCCAGCAGCTTAGATTTCGGCGGCTCTGGAAACACCATATATTTT
13	-	TRBV29-1	TRBJ2-3	-	CSVEFGGTDTQYF	TGCAGCGTTGAGTTCGGTGGCACAGATACGCAGTATTTT
14	-	TRBV2	TRBJ1-2	TRBD1	CASRGDSDNYGYTF	TGTGCCAGCAGAGGGGACAGTGATAACTATGGCTACACCTTC
14	-	TRBV7-3	TRBJ2-3	TRBD1	CASSLDRGADTQYF	TGTGCCAGCAGCTTAGACAGGGGGGCAGATACGCAGTATTTT
14	-	TRBV10-3	TRBJ1-2	TRBD1	CAISSVTGNYGYTF	TGTGCCATCAGTTCGGTGACAGGGAACTATGGCTACACCTTC
14	-	TRBV19	TRBJ1-1	-	CASSPRGWVTEAFF	TGTGCCAGTAGTCCCCGGGGTTGGGTCACTGAAGCTTTCTTT
13	-	TRBV5-1	TRBJ2-5	-	CASSSYPQETQYF	TGCGCCAGCAGCTCCTACCCCCAAGAGACCCAGTACTTC
14	-	TRBV5-1	TRBJ2-3	TRBD1	CASSQGQARDTQYF	TGCGCCAGCAGCCAGGGACAGGCGAGAGATACGCAGTATTTT
14	-	TRBV30	TRBJ1-2	TRBD1	CAWSGDRKGYGYTF	TGTGCCTGGAGTGGGGACAGAAAGGGCTATGGCTACACCTTC
19	-	TRBV7-9	TRBJ2-3	TRBD2	CASSSWSMGLAGGRNTQYF	TGTGCCAGCAGCTCCTGGAGTATGGGACTAGCGGGGGGGCGAAATACGCAGTATTTT
17	-	TRBV5-1	TRBJ2-1	-	CASSSRAGQDIYNEQFF	TGCGCCAGCAGCTCACGAGCGGGACAGGACATCTACAATGAGCAGTTCTTC
14	-	TRBV6-2/TRBV6-3	TRBJ1-6	-	CASSSGTLNSPLHF	TGTGCCAGCAGTTCCGGGACACTCAATTCACCCCTCCACTTT
16	-	TRBV19	TRBJ2-6	TRBD1	CASSRDRASGANVLTF	TGTGCCAGTAGTCGGGACAGGGCTTCTGGGGCCAACGTCCTGACTTTC
13	-	TRBV12-5	TRBJ1-2	-	CASGWPGSDGYTF	TGTGCTAGTGGTTGGCCGGGGAGTGATGGCTACACCTTC
16	-	TRBV28	TRBJ2-1	TRBD2	CASSSWTSGGHNEQFF	TGTGCCAGCAGTTCGTGGACTAGCGGGGGTCACAATGAGCAGTTCTTC
11	-	TRBV13	TRBJ2-7	-	CASSGSYEQYF	TGTGCCAGCTCCGGGTCCTACGAGCAGTACTTC
18	-	TRBV6-1	TRBJ2-3	-	CASSEISSRRRLTDTQYF	TGTGCCAGCAGTGAAATAAGTAGTAGGAGAAGGCTAACAGATACGCAGTATTTT
15	-	TRBV3-1/TRBV3-2	TRBJ2-2	-	CASSYGTPNTGELFF	TGTGCCAGCAGCTACGGGACACCGAACACCGGGGAGCTGTTTTTT
16	-	TRBV4-2	TRBJ2-7	TRBD2	CASSQELAGFSYEQYF	TGTGCCAGCAGCCAAGAACTAGCGGGGTTCTCCTACGAGCAGTACTTC
14	-	TRBV5-1	TRBJ2-3	TRBD1	CASSLGQGSDTQYF	TGCGCCAGCAGCTTGGGACAGGGCTCAGATACGCAGTATTTT
13	-	TRBV6-5	TRBJ2-7	TRBD2	CASSYTGGSEQYF	TGTGCCAGCAGTTACACGGGGGGTAGCGAGCAGTACTTC
13	-	TRBV6-5	TRBJ1-1	TRBD1	CASRDSRGQRAFF	TGTGCCAGCAGGGATTCTAGGGGGCAGAGAGCTTTCTTT
17	-	TRBV10-3	TRBJ1-3	TRBD1	CAIRPGTGRLSGNTIYF	TGTGCCATCAGACCCGGGACAGGAAGACTTTCTGGAAACACCATATATTTT
10	-	TRBV2	TRBJ2-7	-	CGCSQGEQYF	TGTGGCTGCAGTCAGGGCGAGCAGTACTTC
16	-	TRBV5-1	TRBJ2-3	TRBD2	CASSLLVAGGQDTQYF	TGCGCCAGCAGCTTGTTGGTAGCGGGGGGGCAAGATACGCAGTATTTT
12	-	TRBV7-9	TRBJ2-3	-	CASRLLTDTQYF	TGTGCCAGCAGGTTACTCACAGATACGCAGTATTTT
13	-	TRBV3-1/TRBV3-2	TRBJ1-1	TRBD1	CASRQGAETEAFF	TGTGCCAGCAGACAGGGGGCGGAAACTGAAGCTTTCTTT
14	-	TRBV3-1/TRBV3-2	TRBJ1-6	TRBD1	CASSQLTGDSPLHF	TGTGCCAGCAGCCAACTAACAGGGGACTCACCCCTCCACTTT
15	-	TRBV30	TRBJ1-2	-	CAWSLPGRANYGYTF	TGTGCCTGGAGTCTTCCCGGCAGGGCTAACTATGGCTACACCTTC
15	-	TRBV18	TRBJ2-7	TRBD1	CASSPGQGISYEQYF	TGTGCCAGCTCACCAGGACAGGGAATCTCCTACGAGCAGTACTTC
13	-	TRBV9	TRBJ1-2	-	CASSVGSPGLKTF	TGTGCCAGCAGCGTAGGTTCCCCGGGATTGAAAACCTTC
20	-	TRBV3-1/TRBV3-2	TRBJ2-3	TRBD2	CASSQVESGGALPRTDTQYF	TGTGCCAGCAGCCAAGTAGAGAGCGGGGGGGCCCTTCCCCGCACAGATACGCAGTATTTT